Listed below are T cell receptor beta chains from one sample, sequenced in a study of blood T cell repertoires in COVID-19. Clones were sequenced by immunoSEQ multiplex PCR, and TCRdb holds only the in-frame ones, with some missing. The sample includes about 140,000 clones, about four fifths of them seen just once. Sequenced sample: peripheral blood. Every receptor here comes from a human donor in a cohort sampled during active COVID-19. CDR3s include the opening cysteine and the closing phenylalanine or tryptophan. The D gene is left open where the match is weak. A clone size is listed for some rows: how often the clone was seen (once, few, many), or a class if it is expanded.

TRBJ1-6 - - 15 TRBV6-5 CASSYLSKADSPLHF TGTGCCAGCAGTTATCTTTCAAAGGCGGATTCACCCCTCCACTTT
TRBJ2-7 TRBD2 - 15 TRBV9 CASSPGLAETYEQYF TGTGCCAGCAGCCCGGGACTAGCGGAAACCTACGAGCAGTACTTC
TRBJ1-5 TRBD1 once 14 TRBV5-1 CASSLGDRAGPLHF TGCGCCAGCAGCTTGGGGGACAGGGCGGGTCCCTTACATTTT
TRBJ2-5 TRBD2 - 14 TRBV5-1 CASSLGTSGETQYF TGCGCCAGCAGCTTGGGGACTAGCGGAGAGACCCAGTACTTC
TRBJ1-4 - - 11 TRBV20-1 CSATTAEKLFF TGCAGTGCTACGACAGCTGAAAAACTGTTTTTT
TRBJ1-4 - - 18 TRBV19 CASSIGTPYGRGNEKLFF TGTGCCAGTAGTATAGGAACCCCCTACGGCAGGGGAAATGAAAAACTGTTTTTT
TRBJ2-7 TRBD1 - 15 TRBV11-2 CASSRRDRGSDEQYF TGTGCCAGCAGCCGCCGGGACAGGGGAAGTGACGAGCAGTACTTC
TRBJ2-3 TRBD2 - 15 TRBV7-2 CASTSGRAGSDTQYF TGTGCCAGCACTAGCGGGAGGGCCGGGTCAGATACGCAGTATTTT
TRBJ2-1 - few 13 TRBV12-3/TRBV12-4 CASSSMLSNEQFF TGTGCCAGCAGCTCGATGTTGAGCAATGAGCAGTTCTTC
TRBJ1-5 - few 13 TRBV6-2/TRBV6-3 CASSDRRNQPQHF TGTGCCAGCAGTGACCGGAGGAATCAGCCCCAGCATTTT
TRBJ1-1 TRBD1 - 14 TRBV19 CASIRTGVRTEAFF TGTGCCAGTATTCGCACAGGGGTACGGACTGAAGCTTTCTTT
TRBJ1-3 - - 16 TRBV3-1/TRBV3-2 CASSPLGGSSGNTIYF TGTGCCAGCAGCCCACTGGGGGGAAGCTCTGGAAACACCATATATTTT
TRBJ2-3 - - 16 TRBV7-6 CASSQRIQGATDTQYF TGTGCCAGCAGCCAACGGATCCAGGGTGCCACAGATACGCAGTATTTT
TRBJ2-1 TRBD2 once 15 TRBV7-2 CASSSSSGSDHEQFF TGTGCCAGCAGCTCGAGTAGCGGGAGTGACCATGAGCAGTTCTTC
TRBJ1-2 - - 13 TRBV7-2 CASRTGPNYGYTF TGTGCCAGCAGGACAGGTCCTAACTATGGCTACACCTTC
TRBJ2-1 - - 14 TRBV5-1 CASSSTEPYNEQFF TGCGCCAGCAGCTCTACTGAGCCGTACAATGAGCAGTTCTTC
TRBJ1-1 - - 12 TRBV18 CASSEQNTEAFF TGTGCCAGCTCGGAGCAGAACACTGAAGCTTTCTTT
TRBJ2-3 TRBD2 - 15 TRBV7-3 CASSLEREGTDTQYF TGTGCCAGCAGCTTAGAGCGGGAGGGAACAGATACGCAGTATTTT
TRBJ1-1 - - 15 TRBV10-3 CAISDEGGVNTEAFF TGTGCCATCAGTGACGAAGGTGGAGTGAACACTGAAGCTTTCTTT
TRBJ2-3 TRBD2 - 14 TRBV7-2 CASSLDVSGGTQYF TGTGCCAGCAGCTTAGACGTCTCGGGAGGCACGCAGTATTTT
TRBJ2-2 TRBD2 - 16 TRBV5-6 CASSFPTSGYTGELFF TGTGCCAGCAGCTTCCCAACTAGCGGATACACCGGGGAGCTGTTTTTT
TRBJ2-7 - - 15 TRBV18 CASSPPPSPSGEQYF TGTGCCAGCTCACCGCCACCCTCCCCCTCAGGGGAGCAGTACTTC
TRBJ2-3 - - 15 TRBV2 CASRGRVRSTDTQYF TGTGCCAGCCGTGGTCGGGTTAGAAGCACAGATACGCAGTATTTT
TRBJ2-1 TRBD2 few 15 TRBV28 CASSPPGTRINEQFF TGTGCCAGCAGTCCCCCCGGGACTAGAATCAATGAGCAGTTCTTC
TRBJ2-3 TRBD2 - 16 TRBV7-6 CASSPSSSGYTDTQYF TGTGCCAGCAGCCCCTCTAGTAGCGGGTACACAGATACGCAGTATTTT
TRBJ1-6 TRBD1 - 19 TRBV9 CASSGSGQGGTLGNSPLHF TGTGCCAGCAGCGGATCGGGACAGGGGGGAACTCTGGGGAATTCACCCCTCCACTTT
TRBJ2-1 TRBD2 once 16 TRBV7-3 CASSLGLAGGQDEQFF TGTGCCAGCAGCTTGGGATTAGCGGGAGGGCAGGATGAGCAGTTCTTC
TRBJ2-3 TRBD2 - 16 TRBV27 CASSRRLAGSTDTQYF TGTGCCAGCAGTCGAAGACTAGCGGGGAGCACAGATACGCAGTATTTT
TRBJ2-7 TRBD2 few 15 TRBV27 CASSFDRLAGYEQYF TGTGCCAGCAGCTTTGATCGACTAGCGGGCTACGAGCAGTACTTC
TRBJ2-3 - - 15 TRBV28 CASSPFRGDTDTQYF TGTGCCAGCAGTCCCTTCAGGGGAGACACAGATACGCAGTATTTT
TRBJ2-4 - - 14 TRBV5-6 CASSLVSAKNIQYF TGTGCCAGCAGCCTAGTATCGGCCAAAAACATTCAGTACTTC
TRBJ2-1 TRBD1 - 15 TRBV6-5 CASSSDRGSYNEQFF TGTGCCAGCAGTAGCGACAGGGGATCCTACAATGAGCAGTTCTTC
TRBJ2-7 TRBD2 - 15 TRBV4-2 CASSQEGRESYEQYF TGTGCCAGCAGCCAAGAAGGGAGGGAGTCTTACGAGCAGTACTTC
TRBJ1-1 - - 12 TRBV19 CASTSGFTEAFF TGTGCCAGTACCTCGGGGTTCACTGAAGCTTTCTTT
TRBJ1-5 - - 13 TRBV21-1 CATDRTGNQPQHF TGTGCCACCGACCGGACTGGCAATCAGCCCCAGCATTTT
TRBJ2-3 - - 15 TRBV9 CASSVEARPGDTQYF TGTGCCAGCAGCGTAGAAGCCCGACCGGGAGATACGCAGTATTTT
TRBJ2-2 TRBD1 - 14 TRBV28 CASRTGTGLRELFF TGTGCCAGCAGAACCGGGACAGGGTTGAGGGAGCTGTTTTTT
TRBJ1-6 TRBD1 - 16 TRBV28 CASSPSSGTANSPLHF TGTGCCAGCAGTCCTTCATCCGGGACAGCGAATTCACCCCTCCACTTT
TRBJ1-1 TRBD1 once 15 TRBV30 CACGTPGQMNTEAFF TGTGCCTGCGGAACACCGGGACAGATGAACACTGAAGCTTTCTTT
TRBJ2-7 - - 15 TRBV7-2 CASSLARDSLREQYF TGTGCCAGCAGCTTAGCAAGGGACTCGCTTCGCGAGCAGTACTTC
TRBJ1-1 TRBD1 few 12 TRBV28 CAARDRETEAFF TGTGCCGCCCGGGACAGGGAGACTGAAGCTTTCTTT
TRBJ2-6 - - 13 TRBV6-5 CASIVSGANVLTF TGTGCCAGCATAGTCTCTGGGGCCAACGTCCTGACTTTC
TRBJ1-5 - - 15 TRBV6-1 CASSEVSQSNQPQHF TGTGCCAGCAGTGAAGTTTCGCAGTCTAATCAGCCCCAGCATTTT
TRBJ1-1 - - 14 TRBV29-1 CSVVRTGGGTEAFF TGCAGCGTTGTCCGTACAGGCGGGGGCACTGAAGCTTTCTTT
TRBJ2-3 TRBD2 once 15 TRBV5-4 CASSSGLAVTDTQYF TGTGCCAGCAGCTCCGGACTAGCTGTCACAGATACGCAGTATTTT
TRBJ2-1 - once 17 TRBV7-9 CASSFRSGLPIYNEQFF TGTGCCAGCAGCTTTAGGTCGGGACTCCCCATCTACAATGAGCAGTTCTTC
TRBJ1-1 - - 14 TRBV5-1 CASSTGWEDREAFF TGCGCCAGCAGCACCGGTTGGGAAGACAGGGAAGCTTTCTTT
TRBJ2-1 - - 14 TRBV5-6 CASSIRGSYNEQFF TGTGCCAGCAGCATCCGGGGCTCCTACAATGAGCAGTTCTTC
TRBJ2-2 - - 16 TRBV18 CASSPPTGQYTGELFF TGTGCCAGCTCACCTCCGACAGGACAGTACACCGGGGAGCTGTTTTTT
TRBJ2-7 - once 14 TRBV5-4 CASSLEAVPYEQYF TGTGCCAGCAGCTTGGAGGCGGTACCCTACGAGCAGTACTTC
TRBJ2-1 - - 13 TRBV28 CATLLGSWNEQFF TGTGCCACTCTACTAGGGTCTTGGAATGAGCAGTTCTTC
TRBJ2-2 TRBD2 - 16 TRBV13 CASSQTSGGNTGELFF TGTGCCAGCAGTCAGACTAGCGGGGGTAACACCGGGGAGCTGTTTTTT
TRBJ2-5 - - 11 TRBV7-6 CASSPQETQYF TGTGCCAGCAGCCCGCAAGAGACCCAGTACTTC
TRBJ2-2 - - 14 TRBV5-1 CASSLEGDTGELFF TGCGCCAGCAGCTTGGAGGGGGACACCGGGGAGCTGTTTTTT
TRBJ2-1 TRBD2 - 16 TRBV19 CASSIRDYLTYNEQFF TGTGCCAGTAGTATAAGGGACTACCTCACCTACAATGAGCAGTTCTTC
TRBJ1-4 - - 15 TRBV5-1 CASSFDPQAKEKLFF TGCGCCAGCAGCTTCGACCCACAGGCAAAGGAAAAACTGTTTTTT
TRBJ2-3 - - 14 TRBV20-1 CSASEVRGADTQYF TGCAGTGCTAGTGAGGTCAGGGGAGCAGATACGCAGTATTTT